This T cell receptor beta chain derives from a study of Ad26.COV2.S vaccination and SARS-CoV-2 variants. Study-level points and caveats: Spike-specific TCR breadth was greater in vaccine than placebo recipients. Whether participants received vaccine or placebo, their non-spike TCR breadth was similar. Spike-specific responses of CD8+ and CD4+ T cells were reported to display substantial breadth after vaccination.

Trimming left V 5 bases short and J 1 base short, with 12 bases between. The CDR3 is 15 amino acids. Germline values: CDR1 SEHNR, CDR2 FQNEAQ (reference sequence). To note about this clone: Its target is not known.

The protocol was immunoSEQ multiplex PCR, while the TCRdb copy is restricted to in-frame clones and leaves out a portion. The profile covers hundreds of thousands of clones, with just over 90% appearing a single time and around 4% taken by the ten largest. This clonotype originated in a human donor who had recovered from COVID-19. The sample consisted of peripheral blood, taken after recovery from COVID-19. The chain combines TRBV7-9 with TRBJ1-3; no clear D gene. The CDR3 loop reads CASSPRGGSGNTIYF. The DNA of the CDR3 is TGTGCCAGCAGCCCCCGTGGAGGGTCTGGAAACACCATATATTTT.